The 21 T cell receptor beta chains given below trace back to one sample, sequenced in a study of blood T cells in healthy people across ages. Sample-barcoded 5' priming and a J-beta primer mix drove a second PCR of about 7 to 11 cycles. From the 5' RACE reads, TCRdb called clonotypes with MiXCR, one entry per CDR3 protein. In the table there are a few hundred thousand distinct CDR3 sequences, approximately 47% of which are singletons. Sample: blood. These receptors were obtained from a man between 60 and 75 years old in good health.

The rearrangement uses TRBV6-5 and TRBJ2-7, with 9 bases matching TRBD1. The assigned J gene may be wrong: the sequence end matches TRBJ2-4 better. Germline V CDR1 and CDR2: MNHEY, SVGAGI. The CDR3 runs 15 residues. CDR3 sequence: CASSTTGGLQNIQYF. The CDR3, as DNA: TGTGCCAGCAGTACTACAGGGGGCTTGCAAAACATTCAGTACTTC.

This clonotype occurred a few times. The gene calls are TRBV9 and TRBJ2-1; possible D gene TRBD2, 6 bases. CDR1 is SGDLS, CDR2 YYNGEE, per germline. The CDR3 totals 15 residues. Trimming pared 3 bases from V and 5 bases from J, leaving 15 bases between. CDR3: CASSAGLTFNNEQFF. The CDR3 nucleotides read TGTGCCAGCAGCGCGGGACTTACCTTCAACAATGAGCAGTTCTTC.

This clonotype was seen once. The rearrangement uses TRBV7-6 and TRBJ2-3; 12 nucleotides match TRBD2. CDR3 length equals 23 residues. Germline V gene data show CDR1 as SGHVS and CDR2 as FNYEAQ. Unmatched junction bases numbered 23, after V lost 4 bases and J lost 0 bases. CDR3 DNA sequence: TGTGCCAGCAGCTCCCTCCCACGATTACTAGCGGGGGGCGCTGTGGTGAGCACAGATACGCAGTATTTT. Translated: CASSSLPRLLAGGAVVSTDTQYF.

The chain carries TRBV7-2 and TRBJ2-7; 12 bases align to TRBD2. This CDR3 contains 17 residues. Per germline, CDR1 SGHTA and CDR2 FQGNSA. The junction had 14 bases not matched to a gene; V was cut back by 2 bases and J by 9 bases. CDR3 region: CASSLNGRLAGAQRQYF. CDR3 sequence (DNA): TGTGCCAGCAGCTTAAATGGGCGACTAGCGGGGGCCCAGAGGCAGTACTTC.

This CDR3 reads CSVDGLAGGTDTQYF. As DNA, the CDR3 is TGCAGCGTTGACGGGCTAGCGGGTGGCACAGATACGCAGTATTTT. The chain carries TRBV29-1 and TRBJ2-3; TRBD2 agrees at 8 bases. V lost 3 bases, J lost 1 base, and 6 bases stayed unmatched. CDR1 and CDR2 from the germline V gene are SQVTM and ANQGSEA. This CDR3 has 15 residues.

The CDR3 loop is CASSPSAGGQQYF. In nucleotides, the CDR3 is TGTGCCAGTTCACCGTCTGCGGGGGGCCAGCAGTACTTC. The rearrangement joins TRBV2 to TRBJ2-5, with 8 bases identical to TRBD2. The CDR3 loop spans 13 amino acids. V dropped 9 bases and J dropped 11; count of bases not matched to a gene: 14. CDR1 is SNHLY and CDR2 is FYNNEI in the germline V gene.

The chain carries TRBV29-1 and TRBJ2-1; 8 positions match TRBD1. V gave up 0 bases and J gave up 9 bases; unmatched junction bases: 7. The CDR3 sequence is 14 residues long. CDR1 is SQVTM and CDR2 is ANQGSEA in the germline V gene. CDR3 DNA sequence: TGCAGCGTTGAAGATATCGGACAGGGATCTGAGCAGTTCTTC. This codes for CSVEDIGQGSEQFF.

The chain is built from TRBV2 and TRBJ1-1; D may be TRBD1 (5 bases). Per the germline V gene, CDR1 is SNHLY and CDR2 is FYNNEI. The CDR3 covers 13 residues. Trimming took 0 bases from V and 4 from J, leaving 6 bases between them. This chain's CDR3 is CASSEARGTEAFF. The DNA of the CDR3 is TGTGCCAGCAGTGAAGCAAGGGGCACTGAAGCTTTCTTT.

The rearrangement joins TRBV7-8 to TRBJ2-5; D ambiguous. The germline V gene encodes CDR1 SGHVS and CDR2 FQNEAQ. V lost 2 bases to trimming and J lost 5 bases, with 12 bases between them. This CDR3 spans 14 amino acids. The CDR3 DNA reads TGTGCCAGCAGCTTAATAGGGATGAGGGAGACCCAGTACTTC. This encodes CASSLIGMRETQYF.

This clonotype is a singleton in its sample. Germline and junction disagree at one end, which may indicate a read error. This chain connects TRBV6-1 to TRBJ2-1; weak D call: TRBD1 (6 bases). The CDR3 is 18 amino acids. Germline V gene lookup returns CDR1 MNHNS and CDR2 SASEGT. As DNA, the CDR3 is TGTGCCAGCAGCCTGGGGGTACAGGGTAGGGGCTCCTACAGTGAGCAGTTCTTC. As protein: CASSLGVQGRGSYSEQFF.

The gene calls are TRBV6-2 or TRBV6-3 and TRBJ2-3; the D call may be TRBD1 or TRBD2 (5 bases each). Trimming left V 5 bases short and J 4 bases short, with 10 bases between. CDR3 size: 13 residues. Germline assignment: CDR1 MNHEY and CDR2 SVGEGT. The CDR3 DNA sequence: TGTGCCAGCAGTGACCCGGGGCCAGATACGCAGTATTTT. It translates to CASSDPGPDTQYF.

This clonotype was counted a few times. The CDR3 sequence is CSARPTSGRETQYF. DNA of the CDR3: TGCAGTGCTAGGCCAACTAGCGGAAGGGAGACCCAGTACTTC. The chain combines TRBV20-1 with TRBJ2-5; TRBD2 aligns across 8 bases. Losses at the gene ends were 3 bases for V and 5 bases for J; bases not matched to a gene: 8. The CDR3 is 14 amino acids. The V gene's germline CDR1 is DFQATT and CDR2 SNEGSKA (reference sequence).

In this sample, this clonotype turned up many times. The rearrangement joins TRBV20-1 to TRBJ1-6; TRBD1 might be the D (6 bases). Trimming left V 0 bases short and J 8 bases short, with 17 bases between. CDR1 is DFQATT and CDR2 is SNEGSKA in the germline V gene (reference sequence). CDR3 length equals 16 residues. The DNA of the CDR3 is TGCAGTGCTAGAGAACAGGGAGTAGTTACTGATTCACCCCTCCACTTT. It is translated as CSAREQGVVTDSPLHF.

A few counts support this clonotype. The genes are TRBV7-2 and TRBJ2-7; D call uncertain. Trimming took off 1 base at V and 1 base at J, with 5 bases between the two ends. This CDR3 comprises 13 residues. Germline V gene sequence: CDR1 SGHTA, CDR2 FQGNSA. CDR3 sequence reads: CASSLVVSYEQYF. DNA for the CDR3: TGTGCCAGCAGCTTAGTAGTGTCCTACGAGCAGTACTTC.

The rearrangement joins TRBV6-2 or TRBV6-3 to TRBJ1-1; a weak D match, TRBD1 (6 bases). Germline CDR1 and CDR2: MNHEY and SVGEGT. Trimming cost V 7 bases and J 0 bases, with 12 bases left between them. The CDR3 has 14 residues. This chain's CDR3 is CASIQGLMNTEAFF. CDR3 DNA: TGTGCCAGCATTCAGGGGTTAATGAACACTGAAGCTTTCTTT.

V usage is TRBV2 and J usage is TRBJ2-7; the D gene is possibly TRBD1 (5 bases). CDR3 length: 12 residues. V was shortened by 5 bases and J by 3 bases, with 8 bases between the two germline ends. Looked up from germline, CDR1 is SNHLY and CDR2 is FYNNEI. CDR3: CASSIDSYEQYF. The CDR3 DNA reads TGTGCCAGCAGTATCGACAGCTACGAGCAGTACTTC.

This clonotype came up a few times. A read error is possible here, since a much larger clone lies one base away. The chain is built from TRBV7-8 and TRBJ1-2, with D unclear. Germline CDR1 and CDR2: SGHVS and FQNEAQ. The CDR3 runs 14 residues. Trimming removed 5 bases from V and 4 bases from J, with 14 bases in between. In DNA form, the CDR3 reads TGTGCCAGCAGCGTATCTCCGACGGGCTATGGCTACACCTTC. This sequence encodes CASSVSPTGYGYTF.

This chain connects TRBV29-1 to TRBJ2-1, with 12 bases lining up with TRBD2. V shed 4 bases and J 4 bases; nucleotides not matched to a gene: 5. Germline V gene data show CDR1 as SQVTM and CDR2 as ANQGSEA. The CDR3 is made up of 15 amino acids. CDR3 protein: CSVGGTSGPYNEQFF. CDR3 nucleotides: TGCAGCGTTGGTGGGACTAGCGGGCCTTACAATGAGCAGTTCTTC.

The chain is built from TRBV28 and TRBJ2-7; 12 bases map to TRBD2. V lost 8 bases, J lost 6 bases, and 8 bases stayed unmatched. This CDR3 is 14 amino acids long. The germline CDR1 and CDR2 sequences are MDHEN and SYDVKM. The DNA for the CDR3 is TGTGCCAGCGGCAGACTAGCGGGAGTAAGCGAGCAGTACTTC. It specifies CASGRLAGVSEQYF.

V is TRBV20-1 and J is TRBJ1-6; D ambiguous. Germline V gene data show CDR1 as DFQATT and CDR2 as SNEGSKA (reference sequence). The CDR3 length is 15 residues. V lost 1 base and J lost 9, with 16 bases in between. CDR3 amino acids: CSARVQPGEGSPLHF. CDR3 sequence (DNA): TGCAGTGCTAGAGTCCAGCCGGGCGAGGGTTCACCCCTCCACTTT.

The CDR3 loop reads CASSPTTVEKLFF. For the CDR3, the DNA is TGTGCCAGCTCGCCTACCACGGTTGAAAAACTGTTTTTT. The chain has TRBV18 and TRBJ1-4; no clear D gene. This CDR3 contains 13 residues. V gave up 6 bases and J gave up 7 bases, with 12 bases separating them. Germline V gene data show CDR1 as KGHSH and CDR2 as LQKENI.